The rows below give T cell receptor beta chains drawn from one sample of a study of control samples from healthy donors and cancer patients. Some clones are missing from TCRdb's copy, which holds only in-frame ones; the method was immunoSEQ multiplex PCR. This repertoire shows about 170,000 clones, roughly 94% found once; its top ten account for around 1.5%. Sequences were obtained from blood. These receptors were collected from a woman between 18 and 29 years old in good health. The CDR3 runs from the conserved cysteine through the conserved F or W. A D gene is named only where the DNA matches it firmly. Clone size is stated in some rows and not others, as once, few, many or a class when expanded.

v_call: TRBV18
d_call: TRBD2
clone_size: .
j_call: TRBJ2-3
cdr3_nt: TGTGCCACCTCGATAGCGGGGGCCAACACAGATACGCAGTATTTT
cdr3_aa: CATSIAGANTDTQYF

v_call: TRBV19
d_call: .
clone_size: once
j_call: TRBJ1-1
cdr3_nt: TGTGCCAGTAGTATAGGGAGTTCGAACACTGAAGCTTTCTTT
cdr3_aa: CASSIGSSNTEAFF

v_call: TRBV5-8
d_call: TRBD1
clone_size: .
j_call: TRBJ1-5
cdr3_nt: TGTGCCATCGGACGAGGGGGCGCTCAGCCCCAGCATTTT
cdr3_aa: CAIGRGGAQPQHF

v_call: TRBV5-1
d_call: .
clone_size: .
j_call: TRBJ2-7
cdr3_nt: TGCGCCAGCAGCTTGGAGAACTCCTACGAGCAGTACTTC
cdr3_aa: CASSLENSYEQYF

v_call: TRBV7-2
d_call: TRBD1
clone_size: .
j_call: TRBJ1-1
cdr3_nt: TGTGCCAGCAGACCTAGACAGGGGCAGTGGACTGAAGCTTTCTTT
cdr3_aa: CASRPRQGQWTEAFF

v_call: TRBV2
d_call: .
clone_size: .
j_call: TRBJ1-1
cdr3_nt: TGTGCCAGCAGTGTTGTATTTGGCACTGAAGCTTTCTTT
cdr3_aa: CASSVVFGTEAFF

v_call: TRBV4-3
d_call: TRBD1
clone_size: .
j_call: TRBJ1-2
cdr3_nt: TGCGCCAGCAGCCAAGAGGGACAGGGCTATGGCTACACCTTC
cdr3_aa: CASSQEGQGYGYTF

v_call: TRBV9
d_call: .
clone_size: .
j_call: TRBJ2-3
cdr3_nt: TGTGCCAGCAGCGCCTTGGCGGGGACTTGGGGCACAGATACGCAGTATTTT
cdr3_aa: CASSALAGTWGTDTQYF

v_call: TRBV2
d_call: .
clone_size: .
j_call: TRBJ1-2
cdr3_nt: TGTGCCACCAAATCGGACGGGTGGCACTATGGCTACACCTTC
cdr3_aa: CATKSDGWHYGYTF

v_call: TRBV6-2/TRBV6-3
d_call: TRBD2
clone_size: once
j_call: TRBJ2-6
cdr3_nt: TGTGCCAGCAGTGGCGGGAGGCCTGGGGCCAACGTCCTGACTTTC
cdr3_aa: CASSGGRPGANVLTF

v_call: TRBV7-8
d_call: .
clone_size: once
j_call: TRBJ1-3
cdr3_nt: TGTGCCAGCAGCTTAGGGACAACTGGAAACACCATATATTTT
cdr3_aa: CASSLGTTGNTIYF

v_call: TRBV3-1/TRBV3-2
d_call: .
clone_size: .
j_call: TRBJ2-3
cdr3_nt: TGTGCCAGCAGCCAGATACAGGGTACGGGGGTGGATACGCAGTATTTT
cdr3_aa: CASSQIQGTGVDTQYF

v_call: TRBV28
d_call: TRBD2
clone_size: .
j_call: TRBJ2-1
cdr3_nt: TGTGCCAGCAGTTCCCCGGGACTAGCGGGAGGGCCGAAGCAGTTCTTC
cdr3_aa: CASSSPGLAGGPKQFF

v_call: TRBV6-2/TRBV6-3
d_call: TRBD1
clone_size: .
j_call: TRBJ2-6
cdr3_nt: TGTGCCAGCAGTGGCACAGGGGGAAGGCTAGCCTCTGGGGCCAACGTCCTGACTTTC
cdr3_aa: CASSGTGGRLASGANVLTF

v_call: TRBV7-2
d_call: .
clone_size: .
j_call: TRBJ1-2
cdr3_nt: TGTGCCAGCAGCTTAGCGGTGGCGGGGGGCTACACCTTC
cdr3_aa: CASSLAVAGGYTF

v_call: TRBV28
d_call: TRBD1
clone_size: .
j_call: TRBJ1-5
cdr3_nt: TGTGCCAGCAGACCCCCGGGACAGATCAATCAGCCCCAGCATTTT
cdr3_aa: CASRPPGQINQPQHF

v_call: TRBV27
d_call: .
clone_size: .
j_call: TRBJ1-1
cdr3_nt: TGTGCCAGCAGTCCCGGGGACATGAACACTGAAGCTTTCTTT
cdr3_aa: CASSPGDMNTEAFF

v_call: TRBV12-5
d_call: TRBD1
clone_size: .
j_call: TRBJ1-3
cdr3_nt: TGTGCTAGTGGTAAGGGTGACAGGGATGGAAACACCATATATTTT
cdr3_aa: CASGKGDRDGNTIYF

v_call: TRBV14
d_call: .
clone_size: .
j_call: TRBJ2-3
cdr3_nt: TGTGCCAGCAGCCAAGATCTAGGGTTCGAGGATACGCAGTATTTT
cdr3_aa: CASSQDLGFEDTQYF

v_call: TRBV7-9
d_call: TRBD1
clone_size: .
j_call: TRBJ1-2
cdr3_nt: TGTGCCAGCAGCTTGGAGGACAGGGGGAACTATGGCTACACCTTC
cdr3_aa: CASSLEDRGNYGYTF

v_call: TRBV5-4
d_call: .
clone_size: .
j_call: TRBJ2-3
cdr3_nt: TGTGCCAGCAGCTTTGGGGATACGCAGTATTTT
cdr3_aa: CASSFGDTQYF

v_call: TRBV9
d_call: .
clone_size: once
j_call: TRBJ2-2
cdr3_nt: TGTGCCAGCAGCGTAGAGGCCCTCCTTACCGGGGAGCTGTTTTTT
cdr3_aa: CASSVEALLTGELFF

v_call: TRBV6-4
d_call: .
clone_size: .
j_call: TRBJ1-2
cdr3_nt: TGTGCCAGCATTGGCTACACCTTC
cdr3_aa: CASIGYTF

v_call: TRBV6-1
d_call: .
clone_size: .
j_call: TRBJ2-3
cdr3_nt: TGTGCCAGCAGTGACTGGGTTCGGGCCCACACAGATACGCAGTATTTT
cdr3_aa: CASSDWVRAHTDTQYF

v_call: TRBV12-5
d_call: TRBD2
clone_size: .
j_call: TRBJ2-1
cdr3_nt: TGTGCTAGTGGTTTGGTCCTCCTGGGACTAGCGGGGACAAGGGGGAATGAGCAGTTCTTC
cdr3_aa: CASGLVLLGLAGTRGNEQFF

v_call: TRBV14
d_call: .
clone_size: .
j_call: TRBJ2-1
cdr3_nt: TGTGCCAGCAGCCAAGGACTGGCCTACAATGAGCAGTTCTTC
cdr3_aa: CASSQGLAYNEQFF

v_call: TRBV11-3
d_call: .
clone_size: .
j_call: TRBJ1-1
cdr3_nt: TGTGCCAGCAGTCCCGACCCGATGAACACTGAAGCTTTCTTT
cdr3_aa: CASSPDPMNTEAFF

v_call: TRBV28
d_call: .
clone_size: .
j_call: TRBJ1-3
cdr3_nt: TGTGCCAGCAGTTTGACAGTCTCTGGAAACACCATATATTTT
cdr3_aa: CASSLTVSGNTIYF

v_call: TRBV18
d_call: .
clone_size: .
j_call: TRBJ2-1
cdr3_nt: TGTGCCAGCTCACCGGAGGCCAATGAGCAGTTCTTC
cdr3_aa: CASSPEANEQFF

v_call: TRBV25-1
d_call: .
clone_size: .
j_call: TRBJ1-2
cdr3_nt: TGTGCCACGTGGGGGGGGAATGGCTACACCTTC
cdr3_aa: CATWGGNGYTF

v_call: TRBV6-2/TRBV6-3
d_call: TRBD1
clone_size: .
j_call: TRBJ1-1
cdr3_nt: TGTGCCAGCAGTAAATTAGGGACAGGGGGCGCTGAAGCTTTCTTT
cdr3_aa: CASSKLGTGGAEAFF

v_call: TRBV7-8
d_call: .
clone_size: .
j_call: TRBJ1-2
cdr3_nt: TGTGCCAGCAGCCTTGAGTCCGGTAGCTATGGCTACACCTTC
cdr3_aa: CASSLESGSYGYTF

v_call: TRBV7-9
d_call: .
clone_size: .
j_call: TRBJ2-2
cdr3_nt: TGTGCCAGCAGCTTATCTGGACAGTCGAACACCGGGGAGCTGTTTTTT
cdr3_aa: CASSLSGQSNTGELFF

v_call: TRBV11-2
d_call: .
clone_size: .
j_call: TRBJ2-3
cdr3_nt: TGTGCCAGCAGCTTAGCCCCGGGGGCGGATACGCAGTATTTT
cdr3_aa: CASSLAPGADTQYF

v_call: TRBV5-1
d_call: .
clone_size: .
j_call: TRBJ2-1
cdr3_nt: TGCGCCAGCAGCTTGGGGACAGATTACAATGAGCAGTTCTTC
cdr3_aa: CASSLGTDYNEQFF

v_call: TRBV10-3
d_call: TRBD2
clone_size: .
j_call: TRBJ2-3
cdr3_nt: TGTGCCATCAGTGAATGGAACAGCGGGGCCGAAGATACGCAGTATTTT
cdr3_aa: CAISEWNSGAEDTQYF

v_call: TRBV29-1
d_call: .
clone_size: .
j_call: TRBJ2-5
cdr3_nt: TGCAGCGCCCCAACTCCAGGGGGGGTAGAGACCCAGTACTTC
cdr3_aa: CSAPTPGGVETQYF

v_call: TRBV7-9
d_call: .
clone_size: few
j_call: TRBJ1-2
cdr3_nt: TGTGCCAGCAGCTCTTCTAACTATGGCTACACCTTC
cdr3_aa: CASSSSNYGYTF

v_call: TRBV19
d_call: TRBD1
clone_size: .
j_call: TRBJ1-5
cdr3_nt: TGTGCCAGTAACGACAGGGGGCGCGGACAGCCCCAGCATTTT
cdr3_aa: CASNDRGRGQPQHF

v_call: TRBV6-5
d_call: .
clone_size: .
j_call: TRBJ1-6
cdr3_nt: TGTGCCAGCAGTTACAGGGATTCACCCCTCCACTTT
cdr3_aa: CASSYRDSPLHF